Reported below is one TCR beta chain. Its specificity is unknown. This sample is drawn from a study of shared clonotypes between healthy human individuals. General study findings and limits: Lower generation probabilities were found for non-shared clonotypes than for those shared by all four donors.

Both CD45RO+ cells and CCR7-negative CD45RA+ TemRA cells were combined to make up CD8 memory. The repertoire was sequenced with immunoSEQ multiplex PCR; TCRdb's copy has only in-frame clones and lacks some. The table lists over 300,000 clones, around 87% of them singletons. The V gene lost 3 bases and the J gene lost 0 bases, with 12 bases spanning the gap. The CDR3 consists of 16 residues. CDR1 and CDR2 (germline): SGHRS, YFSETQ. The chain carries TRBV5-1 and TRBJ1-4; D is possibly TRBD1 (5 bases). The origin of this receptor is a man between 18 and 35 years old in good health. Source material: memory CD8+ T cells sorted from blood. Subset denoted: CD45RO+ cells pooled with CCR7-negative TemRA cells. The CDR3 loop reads CASSWGTVTTNEKLFF. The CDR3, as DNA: TGCGCCAGCAGCTGGGGGACGGTTACAACTAATGAAAAACTGTTTTTT.